This T cell receptor (beta chain) was retrieved from a study of identical twins. Whole-study results and caveats: Within cord blood, abundant beta clonotypes carried fewer insertions, but memory repertoires showed no such trend.

In this sample, this clonotype turned up a few times. Its antigen is as yet unknown. Germline V gene lookup returns CDR1 SEHNR and CDR2 FQNEAQ (reference sequence). The CDR3 covers 17 residues. V shed 5 bases and J shed 7 bases, with 26 bases lying between them. A universal primer site came from template switching; cDNA carried unique molecular identifiers. Using its own MiXCR run on the 5' RACE reads, TCRdb lists one record per CDR3 protein. The data hold some 590,000 distinct CDR3 sequences, with around a tenth observed a single time. This sample also belongs to another study, concerning yellow fever vaccine responses in identical twins. In that study: Twins' vaccine T cell responses were reported to seem partly convergent and partly personalized.

The chain employs TRBV7-9 and TRBJ1-2, with D perhaps TRBD1 (5 bases). Sequencing was performed on PBMCs. The receptor's source is a woman aged 18-29 years in good health. DNA for the CDR3: TGTGCCAGCAGCCAAGGAAGCTCAGGGAAGCGCCCGTCTGGCTACACCTTC. This encodes CASSQGSSGKRPSGYTF.